The 3 T cell receptor beta chains reported below all come from one sample, sequenced in a study of cytomegalovirus exposure and HLA in healthy donors. With 60 Vbeta and 13 Jbeta primers, the PCR was carried out. TCRdb keeps only in-frame clones here, not all; method: immunoSEQ multiplex PCR. In the table there are 100,000 to 150,000 clones, approximately 80% of which are singletons. The sample was PBMCs. The receptors stem from a woman aged 55-70 years in good health and CMV-seronegative.

This chain uses TRBV18 with TRBJ2-2; 8 nucleotides align to TRBD1. CDR1 is KGHSH and CDR2 is LQKENI in the germline V gene. V was pared by 4 bases and J by 6 bases, with 4 bases of the junction left unmatched. The CDR3 length is 14 residues. Here the CDR3 DNA reads TGTGCCAGCTCACTGACCAGGGGGCCCGGGGAGCTGTTTTTT. Translated, it gives CASSLTRGPGELFF.

This clone occurred once. The V gene is TRBV6-1, the J gene TRBJ1-5; D not resolved. Germline CDR1 MNHNS, CDR2 SASEGT. There are 12 residues in the CDR3. V was clipped by 7 bases and J by 7 bases, with 11 bases between them. CDR3: CASTEAAQPQHF. In DNA, the CDR3 is TGTGCCAGCACCGAAGCGGCACAGCCCCAGCATTTT.

The V gene is TRBV6-5, the J gene TRBJ1-1, with a weak D call TRBD1 (5 bases). Germline loops: CDR1 MNHEY, CDR2 SVGAGI. This CDR3 spans 13 amino acids. Trimming left V 2 bases short and J 3 bases short, with 7 bases between. CDR3 coding DNA: TGTGCCAGCAGTTACGGGGGGTACACTGAAGCTTTCTTT. The encoded protein is CASSYGGYTEAFF.